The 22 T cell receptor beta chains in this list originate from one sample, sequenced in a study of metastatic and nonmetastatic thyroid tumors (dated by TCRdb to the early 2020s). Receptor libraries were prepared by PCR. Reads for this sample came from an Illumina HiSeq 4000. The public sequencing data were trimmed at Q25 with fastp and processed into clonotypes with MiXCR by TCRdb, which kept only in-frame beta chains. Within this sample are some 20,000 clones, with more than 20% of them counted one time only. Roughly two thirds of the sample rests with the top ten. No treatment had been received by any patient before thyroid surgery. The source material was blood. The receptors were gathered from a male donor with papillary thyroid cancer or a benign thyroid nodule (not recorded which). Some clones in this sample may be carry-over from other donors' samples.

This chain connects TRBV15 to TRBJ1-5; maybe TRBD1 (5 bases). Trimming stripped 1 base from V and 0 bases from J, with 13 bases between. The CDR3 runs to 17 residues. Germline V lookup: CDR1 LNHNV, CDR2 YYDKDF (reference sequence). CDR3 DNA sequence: TGTGCCACCAGCAGAGGGGGCAGTGGGATTAGCAATCAGCCCCAGCATTTT. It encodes CATSRGGSGISNQPQHF. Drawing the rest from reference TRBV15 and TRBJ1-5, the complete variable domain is DAMVIQNPRYQVTQFGKPVTLSCSQTLNHNVMYWYQQKSSQAPKLLFHYYDKDFNNEADTPDNFQSRRPNTSFCFLDIRSPGLGDTAMYLCATSRGGSGISNQPQHFGDGTRLSIL.

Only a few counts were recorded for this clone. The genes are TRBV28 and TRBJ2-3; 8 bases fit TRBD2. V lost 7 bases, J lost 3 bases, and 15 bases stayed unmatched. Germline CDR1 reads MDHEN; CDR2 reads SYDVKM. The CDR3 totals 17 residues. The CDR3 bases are TGTGCCAGCAACTCCCTTACGGGACTAGTCGAGACAGATACGCAGTATTTT. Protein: CASNSLTGLVETDTQYF.

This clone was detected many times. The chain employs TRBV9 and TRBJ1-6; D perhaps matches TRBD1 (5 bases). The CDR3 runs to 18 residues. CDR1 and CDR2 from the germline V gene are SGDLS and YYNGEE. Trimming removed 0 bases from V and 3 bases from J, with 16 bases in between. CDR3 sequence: CASSVGVSLDNYNSPLHF. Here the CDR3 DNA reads TGTGCCAGCAGCGTAGGGGTTTCTCTGGACAACTATAATTCACCCCTCCACTTT.

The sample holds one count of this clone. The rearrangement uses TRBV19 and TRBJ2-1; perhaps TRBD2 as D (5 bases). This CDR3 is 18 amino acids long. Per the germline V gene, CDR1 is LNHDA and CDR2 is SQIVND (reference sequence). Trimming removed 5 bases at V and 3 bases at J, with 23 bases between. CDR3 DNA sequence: TGTGCCAGTAGTGTGCCTAGAGGGTCTATAGAAAGCTACAATGAGCAGTTCTTC. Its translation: CASSVPRGSIESYNEQFF.

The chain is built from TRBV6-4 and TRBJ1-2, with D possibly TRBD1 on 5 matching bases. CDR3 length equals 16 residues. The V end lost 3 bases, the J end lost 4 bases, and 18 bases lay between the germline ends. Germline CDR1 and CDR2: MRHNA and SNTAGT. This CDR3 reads CASSEEGSTAFYGYTF. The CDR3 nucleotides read TGTGCCAGCAGTGAAGAGGGGTCCACTGCCTTCTATGGCTACACCTTC.

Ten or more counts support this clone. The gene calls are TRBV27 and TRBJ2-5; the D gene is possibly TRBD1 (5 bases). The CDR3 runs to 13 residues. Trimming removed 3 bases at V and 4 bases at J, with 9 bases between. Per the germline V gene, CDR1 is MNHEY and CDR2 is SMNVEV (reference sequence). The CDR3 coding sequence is TGTGCCAGCAGTTTTCAGGGTGGAGAGACCCAGTACTTC. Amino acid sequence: CASSFQGGETQYF.

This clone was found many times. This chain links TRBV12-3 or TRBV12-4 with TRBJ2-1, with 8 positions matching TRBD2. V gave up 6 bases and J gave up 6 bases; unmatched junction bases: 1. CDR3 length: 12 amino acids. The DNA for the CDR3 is TGTGCCAGCAGGACTAGCGCCAATGAGCAGTTCTTC. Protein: CASRTSANEQFF.

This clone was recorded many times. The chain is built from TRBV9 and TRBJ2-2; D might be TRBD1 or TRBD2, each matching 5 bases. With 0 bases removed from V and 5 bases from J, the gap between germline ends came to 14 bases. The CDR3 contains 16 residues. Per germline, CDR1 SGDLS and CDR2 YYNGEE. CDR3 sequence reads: CASSVVGRAGTGELFF. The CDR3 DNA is TGTGCCAGCAGCGTAGTGGGACGGGCGGGTACCGGGGAGCTGTTTTTT.

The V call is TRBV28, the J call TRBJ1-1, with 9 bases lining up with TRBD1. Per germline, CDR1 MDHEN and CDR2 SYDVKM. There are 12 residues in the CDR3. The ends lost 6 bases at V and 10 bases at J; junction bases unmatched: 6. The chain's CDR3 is CASRGDRGGAFF. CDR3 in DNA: TGTGCCAGCAGGGGAGACAGGGGGGGAGCTTTCTTT.

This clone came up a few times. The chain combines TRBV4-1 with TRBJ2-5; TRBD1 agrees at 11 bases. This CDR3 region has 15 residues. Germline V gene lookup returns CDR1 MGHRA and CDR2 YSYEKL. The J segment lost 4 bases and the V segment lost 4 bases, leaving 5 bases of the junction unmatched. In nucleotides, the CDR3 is TGCGCCAGCAGCCGGGCGGGACAGGGGGTAGAGACCCAGTACTTC. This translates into CASSRAGQGVETQYF.

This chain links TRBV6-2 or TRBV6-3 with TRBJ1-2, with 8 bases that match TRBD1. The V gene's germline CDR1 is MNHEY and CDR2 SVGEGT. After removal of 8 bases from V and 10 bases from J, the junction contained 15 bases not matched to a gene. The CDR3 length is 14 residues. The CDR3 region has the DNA TGTGCCAGCTGTTCAGGGGGCTCGATCCTCGACTACACCTTC. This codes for CASCSGGSILDYTF.

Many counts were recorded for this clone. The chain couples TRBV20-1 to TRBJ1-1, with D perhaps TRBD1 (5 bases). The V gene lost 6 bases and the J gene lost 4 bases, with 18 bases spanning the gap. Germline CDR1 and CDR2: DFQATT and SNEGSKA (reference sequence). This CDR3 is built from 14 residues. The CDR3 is CSAVPLGGGTEAFF. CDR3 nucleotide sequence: TGCAGTGCGGTCCCCTTGGGGGGAGGCACTGAAGCTTTCTTT.

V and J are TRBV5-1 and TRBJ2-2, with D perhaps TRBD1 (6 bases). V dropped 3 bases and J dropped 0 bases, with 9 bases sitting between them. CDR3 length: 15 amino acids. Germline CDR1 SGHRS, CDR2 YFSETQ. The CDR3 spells CASSSRGTNTGELFF. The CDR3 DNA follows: TGCGCCAGCAGCTCCAGGGGAACGAACACCGGGGAGCTGTTTTTT.

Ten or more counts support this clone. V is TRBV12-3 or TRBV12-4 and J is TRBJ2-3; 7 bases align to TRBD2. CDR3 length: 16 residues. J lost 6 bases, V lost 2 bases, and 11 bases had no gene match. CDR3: CASSLSGLVRGDTQYF. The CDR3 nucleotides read TGTGCCAGCAGTTTAAGTGGACTAGTAAGAGGGGATACGCAGTATTTT.

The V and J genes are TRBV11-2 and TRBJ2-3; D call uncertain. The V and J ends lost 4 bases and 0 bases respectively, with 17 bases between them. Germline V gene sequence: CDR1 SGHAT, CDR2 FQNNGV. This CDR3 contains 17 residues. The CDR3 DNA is TGTGCCAGCAGCTCCTCCGTCCGGGTGGGTAGCACAGATACGCAGTATTTT. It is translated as CASSSSVRVGSTDTQYF. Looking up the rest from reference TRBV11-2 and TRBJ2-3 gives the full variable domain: EAGVAQSPRYKIIEKRQSVAFWCNPISGHATLYWYQQILGQGPKLLIQFQNNGVVDDSQLPKDRFSAERLKGVDSTLKIQPAKLEDSAVYLCASSSSVRVGSTDTQYFGPGTRLTVL.

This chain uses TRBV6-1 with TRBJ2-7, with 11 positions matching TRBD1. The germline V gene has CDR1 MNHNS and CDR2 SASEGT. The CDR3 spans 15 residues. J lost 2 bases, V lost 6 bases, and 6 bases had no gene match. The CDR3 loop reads CASRDRGRETYEQYF. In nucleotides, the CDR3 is TGTGCCAGCAGGGACAGGGGGCGCGAAACCTACGAGCAGTACTTC.

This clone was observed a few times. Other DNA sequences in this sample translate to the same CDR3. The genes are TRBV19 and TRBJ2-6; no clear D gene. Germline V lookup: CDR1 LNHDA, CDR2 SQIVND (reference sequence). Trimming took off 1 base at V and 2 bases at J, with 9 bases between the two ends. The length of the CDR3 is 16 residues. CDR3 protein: CASSIARLAGANVLTF. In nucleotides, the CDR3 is TGTGCCAGTAGTATAGCCCGTCTCGCTGGGGCCAACGTCCTGACTTTC.

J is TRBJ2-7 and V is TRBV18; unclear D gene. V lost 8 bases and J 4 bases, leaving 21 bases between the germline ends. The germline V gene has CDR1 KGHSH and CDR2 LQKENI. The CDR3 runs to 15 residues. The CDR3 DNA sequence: TGTGCCAGCAGGCCTAACGACATTCCTGGATACGAGCAGTACTTC. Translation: CASRPNDIPGYEQYF. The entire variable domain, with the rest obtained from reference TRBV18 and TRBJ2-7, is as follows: NAGVMQNPRHLVRRRGQEARLRCSPMKGHSHVYWYRQLPEEGLKFMVYLQKENIIDESGMPKERFSAEFPKEGPSILRIQQVVRGDSAAYFCASRPNDIPGYEQYFGPGTRLTVT.

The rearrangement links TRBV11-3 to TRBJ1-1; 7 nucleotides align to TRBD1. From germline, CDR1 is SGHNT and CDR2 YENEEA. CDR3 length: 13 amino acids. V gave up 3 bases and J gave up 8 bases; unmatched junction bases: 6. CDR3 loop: CASSFTTGLEAFF. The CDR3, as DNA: TGTGCCAGCAGCTTTACGACAGGGCTCGAAGCTTTCTTT.

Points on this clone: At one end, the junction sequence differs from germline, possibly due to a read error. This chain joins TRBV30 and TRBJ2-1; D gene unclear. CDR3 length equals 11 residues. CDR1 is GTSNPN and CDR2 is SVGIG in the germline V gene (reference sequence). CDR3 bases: TGTGCCAGGAGATCCTACAATGAGCAGTTCTTC. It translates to CARRSYNEQFF.

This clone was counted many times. The CDR3 nucleotides read TGCAGTGCTAGCCCCGAACAGGGGGCCTTCGGGGAGCTGTTTTTT. Translated, it gives CSASPEQGAFGELFF. This chain uses TRBV20-1 with TRBJ2-2; TRBD1 matches 9 bases. Germline CDR1 reads DFQATT; CDR2 reads SNEGSKA (reference sequence). Trimming removed 3 bases from V and 7 bases from J; junction bases left unmatched: 9. The CDR3 sequence is 15 residues long.

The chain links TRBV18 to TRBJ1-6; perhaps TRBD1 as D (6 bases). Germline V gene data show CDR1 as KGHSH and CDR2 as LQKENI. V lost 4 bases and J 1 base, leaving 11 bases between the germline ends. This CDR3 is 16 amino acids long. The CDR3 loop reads CASSLQGRSYNSPLHF. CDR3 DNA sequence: TGTGCCAGCTCACTACAGGGAAGGTCCTATAATTCACCCCTCCACTTT.